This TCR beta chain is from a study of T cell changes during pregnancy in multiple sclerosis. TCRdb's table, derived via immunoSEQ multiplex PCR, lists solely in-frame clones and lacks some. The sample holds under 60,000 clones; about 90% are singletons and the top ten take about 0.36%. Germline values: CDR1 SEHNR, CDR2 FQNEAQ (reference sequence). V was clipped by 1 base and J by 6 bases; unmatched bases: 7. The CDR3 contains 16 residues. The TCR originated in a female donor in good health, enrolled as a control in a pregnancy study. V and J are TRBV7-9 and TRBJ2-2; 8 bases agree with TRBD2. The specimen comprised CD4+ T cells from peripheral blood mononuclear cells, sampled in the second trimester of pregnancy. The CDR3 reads CASSLGRLAIPGELFF. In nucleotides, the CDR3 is TGTGCCAGCAGCTTAGGTCGACTAGCGATCCCCGGGGAGCTGTTTTTT.